A single T cell receptor (beta chain) is shown here with its context. This clonotype was detected ten times or more. Its cognate antigen has yet to be identified. Within one base of it there is no much larger clone, and no base qualities were kept. Libraries were prepared through multiplex PCR. Sequencing was carried out with an Illumina HiSeq 4000. TCR beta libraries were built with iRepertoire HTBI primers and Arm-PCR amplification of CDR3 regions. Before sequencing, the PCR products underwent gel purification. Per the original workflow: Gene usage analysis of CDR3 amino acid clonotypes relied on the roughly 67 TRBV and 14 TRBJ segments identified across samples. Filtered high-quality paired reads were merged into contigs using COPE and FqMerger. Contigs were aligned with BLAST to IMGT TRBV, TRBD and TRBJ reference genes, and CDR3 was defined per IMGT. Any clonotype with a frequency above 0.1% was classified as a highly expanded clone. Repertoire diversity was measured by Shannon entropy, and V-J evenness by the Gini coefficient. Public clonotypes were defined as clonotypes shared by more than one individual. The public sequencing data were trimmed at Q25 with fastp and processed into clonotypes with MiXCR by TCRdb, which kept only in-frame beta chains. Merged by CDR3 protein, the rows form single entries marked with the most common genes and DNA. The V and J calls and clone size are TCRdb's, not the authors'. The sample has fewer than 400,000 distinct CDR3 sequences on record, less than 25% of them singletons. The ten largest clones add up to roughly 20% of the sample.

The trim is 6 bases for V and 4 bases for J, with a gap of 12 bases between the germline ends. According to the germline V gene, CDR1 reads MNHNS and CDR2 reads SASEGT. There are 13 amino acids in the CDR3, from cysteine to phenylalanine inclusive. Only the CDR3 portion is preserved as DNA: 39 bases, with reading frame beginning at the first base. Sample time point, as interpreted from the label and publication: persistent/refractory GD, antithyroid drugs over 5 years with positive TRAb. RNA was extracted from PBMCs in TRIzol for both TCR sequencing and RNA sequencing. The diagnosis of Graves' disease followed American Thyroid Association guidelines. The patients came from an endocrinology department in Xi'an, China. Each patient gave 9 to 10 milliliters of peripheral blood, collected in an EDTA anticoagulant tube. Ficoll Paque Plus density gradient separation was used to isolate PBMCs, and no further T cell sorting was done. An Agilent 2100 Bioanalyzer and agarose gel were used to check RNA quality, while a NanoDrop 2000 measured RNA concentration.

The source of the sample is a study of regulatory T cells in long-lasting Graves disease (TCRdb year 2021). General notes on the study: Persistent Graves' disease was defined as antithyroid drug treatment for over 5 years with persistently positive TSH receptor autoantibodies. Persistent Graves' disease patients were compared with newly diagnosed Graves' disease patients by peripheral blood TCR sequencing and RNA sequencing. A total of 33 samples underwent TCR sequencing: some 13 from persistent and about 20 from newly diagnosed Graves' disease patients. Persistent Graves' disease patients in the clinical cohort had taken antithyroid drugs for roughly ten years on average. The study was conducted in China and was registered as a clinical trial. Study-level results and caveats: Compared with newly diagnosed patients, persistent Graves' disease patients had lower TCR Shannon entropy and fewer highly expanded clones, which suggests clonal expansion. Persistent patients shared more public clonotypes among themselves (over 2,500) than newly diagnosed patients did (more than 950). Persistent disease showed preferential use of TRBV28, TRBJ1-2 and TRBJ2-5, whereas newly diagnosed disease favored TRBV20-1 and TRBJ2-1. The small sample size was acknowledged by the authors as a limitation that may reduce accuracy. Sequencing and analysis were limited to the TCR beta chain. The study examined only peripheral blood because the primary lesion, thyroid tissue, could not be accessed.

This clonotype was sampled from a female donor with Graves disease. The sequenced sample was peripheral blood mononuclear cells (PBMCs), obtained when the disease was refractory, from a patient treated with antithyroid drugs. The rearranged segments are TRBV6-1 and TRBJ1-1; tentative D gene TRBD1, with 6 bases matching. The CDR3 sequence is CASRGTGLTEAFF. The sequenced DNA is TGTGCCAGCAGGGGCACAGGGCTCACTGAAGCTTTCTTT.